This T cell receptor beta chain was documented in a study of shared clonotypes between healthy human individuals. Study-wide points: When naive CD4 clonotypes were compared across several donors, around 5% were shared.

Concerning this clone: The target antigen is unknown.

Naive CD8 cells lacked CD45RO and underwent positive selection for CCR7, leaving out terminally differentiated effector memory CD45RA+ cells. Each of the donors was a healthy adult who was HIV-negative and had not had a recent acute infection or vaccination. An assay was performed, and its level was deep. DNA at 200 ng, 25,000 to 35,000 T cell genomes, went into sorted-subset replicate PCRs. Here immunoSEQ multiplex PCR was the method, and the copy in TCRdb shows in-frame clones only, minus some. This sample yields approximately 840,000 clones, of which 96% are seen a single time; around 0.25% belongs to the top ten. The receptor was isolated from a man aged 25-45 years in good health. Material: naive CD8+ T cells sorted from blood.

CDR3 sequence: CASSVGESGELFF. CDR3 DNA sequence: TGTGCCAGCAGCGTAGGGGAATCCGGGGAGCTGTTTTTT. The V call is TRBV7-6, the J call TRBJ2-2, with D perhaps TRBD1 (5 bases). Trimming cost V 5 bases and J 6 bases, with 10 bases left between them. The germline V gene encodes CDR1 SGHVS and CDR2 FNYEAQ. This CDR3 is built from 13 residues.